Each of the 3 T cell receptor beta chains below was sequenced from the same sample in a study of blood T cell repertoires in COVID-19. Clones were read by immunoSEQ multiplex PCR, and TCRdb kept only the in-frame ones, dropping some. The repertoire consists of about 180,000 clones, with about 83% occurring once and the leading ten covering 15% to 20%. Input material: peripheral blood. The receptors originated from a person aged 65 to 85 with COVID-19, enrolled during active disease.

The CDR3 sequence: CASSKLGTGHTGELFF. Written as DNA, the CDR3 is TGTGCCAGTAGTAAACTGGGGACAGGGCACACCGGGGAGCTGTTTTTT. The V call is TRBV19, the J call TRBJ2-2, with TRBD1 identical over 9 bases. The CDR3 runs to 16 residues. Trimming removed 4 bases from V and 3 bases from J; junction bases left unmatched: 6. CDR1 and CDR2 from the germline V gene are LNHDA and SQIVND (reference sequence). Variable domain in full (rest from reference TRBV19 and TRBJ2-2): DGGITQSPKYLFRKEGQNVTLSCEQNLNHDAMYWYRQDPGQGLRLIYYSQIVNDFQKGDIAEGYSVSREKKESFPLTVTSAQKNPTAFYLCASSKLGTGHTGELFFGEGSRLTVL.

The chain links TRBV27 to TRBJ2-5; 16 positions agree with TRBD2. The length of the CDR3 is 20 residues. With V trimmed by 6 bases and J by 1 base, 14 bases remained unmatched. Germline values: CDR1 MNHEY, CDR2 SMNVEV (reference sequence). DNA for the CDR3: TGTGCCAGCAGCGTCGGGACTAGCGGGGGGGGACCGATAACCCAAGAGACCCAGTACTTC. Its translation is CASSVGTSGGGPITQETQYF.

The CDR3 nucleotides read TGCAGCGTTGGCGAGACTAACTATGGCTACACCTTC. Translated, it gives CSVGETNYGYTF. This sequence joins TRBV29-1 and TRBJ1-2, with D unclear. Looked up from germline, CDR1 is SQVTM and CDR2 is ANQGSEA. This CDR3 comprises 12 residues. Trimming pared 4 bases from V and 0 bases from J, leaving 6 bases between.